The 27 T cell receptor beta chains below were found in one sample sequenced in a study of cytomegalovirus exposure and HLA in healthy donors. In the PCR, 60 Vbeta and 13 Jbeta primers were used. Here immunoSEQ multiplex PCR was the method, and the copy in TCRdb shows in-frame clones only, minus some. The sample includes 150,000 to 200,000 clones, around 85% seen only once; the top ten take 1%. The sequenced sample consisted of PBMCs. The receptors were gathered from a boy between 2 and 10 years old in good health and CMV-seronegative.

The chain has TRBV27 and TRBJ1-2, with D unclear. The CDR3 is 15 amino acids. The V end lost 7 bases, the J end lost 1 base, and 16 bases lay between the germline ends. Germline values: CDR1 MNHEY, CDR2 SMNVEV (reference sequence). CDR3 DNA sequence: TGTGCCAGCAAGGTGGGCATAAAAAATAACTATGGCTACACCTTC. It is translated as CASKVGIKNNYGYTF.

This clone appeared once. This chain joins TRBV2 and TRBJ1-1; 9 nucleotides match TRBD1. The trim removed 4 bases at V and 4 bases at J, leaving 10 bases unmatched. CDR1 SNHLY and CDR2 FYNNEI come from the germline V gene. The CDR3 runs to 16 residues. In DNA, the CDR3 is TGTGCCAGCAGTGGTCCCGGGACAGGGTTCGGCACTGAAGCTTTCTTT. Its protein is CASSGPGTGFGTEAFF. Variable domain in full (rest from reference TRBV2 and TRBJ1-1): EPEVTQTPSHQVTQMGQEVILRCVPISNHLYFYWYRQILGQKVEFLVSFYNNEISEKSEIFDDQFSVERPDGSNFTLKIRSTKLEDSAMYFCASSGPGTGFGTEAFFGQGTRLTVV.

The CDR3 bases are TGTGCCAGCAGCCCGGGACTAGCGGGAGGGTTGGGGGAGACCCAGTACTTC. This gives the protein CASSPGLAGGLGETQYF. The rearrangement uses TRBV5-5 and TRBJ2-5; TRBD2 agrees at 16 bases. The CDR3 sequence is 17 residues long. With 4 bases clipped from V and 5 bases from J, the junction kept 8 bases outside the gene matches. Germline CDR1 SGHKS, CDR2 YYEKEE (reference sequence).

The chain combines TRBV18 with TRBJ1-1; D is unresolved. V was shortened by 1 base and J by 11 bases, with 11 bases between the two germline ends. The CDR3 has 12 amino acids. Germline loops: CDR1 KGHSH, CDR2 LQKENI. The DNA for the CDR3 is TGTGCCAGCTCACCACTTGACGGCGGGGCTTTCTTT. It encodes CASSPLDGGAFF.

CDR3: CASSNTGVTTGELFF. CDR3 nucleotide sequence: TGTGCCAGCAGCAACACAGGGGTCACGACCGGGGAGCTGTTTTTT. The rearrangement joins TRBV7-8 to TRBJ2-2, with 7 bases fitting TRBD1. This CDR3 is built from 15 residues. The V and J ends lost 5 bases and 5 bases, in that order; junction bases with no gene match: 8. Looked up from germline, CDR1 is SGHVS and CDR2 is FQNEAQ.

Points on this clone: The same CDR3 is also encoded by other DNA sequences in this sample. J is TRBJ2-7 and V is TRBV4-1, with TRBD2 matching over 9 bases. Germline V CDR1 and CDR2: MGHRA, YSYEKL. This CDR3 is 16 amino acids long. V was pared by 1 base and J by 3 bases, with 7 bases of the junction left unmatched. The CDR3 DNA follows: TGCGCCAGCAGCCAAGGGGTGCCAGCGGGGGGCTACGAGCAGTACTTC. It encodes CASSQGVPAGGYEQYF.

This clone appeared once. The CDR3 DNA sequence: TGTGCCAGCAGCTCATTCGACAGGGGGATAGGAACGCAGTATTTT. It codes for CASSSFDRGIGTQYF. J is TRBJ2-3 and V is TRBV11-2, with 9 positions matching TRBD1. CDR3 length: 15 amino acids. Germline CDR1 reads SGHAT; CDR2 reads FQNNGV. Germline trimming cut 4 bases from V and 9 bases from J; bases unmatched to any gene: 11. Supplemented by reference TRBV11-2 and TRBJ2-3, the full variable domain reads EAGVAQSPRYKIIEKRQSVAFWCNPISGHATLYWYQQILGQGPKLLIQFQNNGVVDDSQLPKDRFSAERLKGVDSTLKIQPAKLEDSAVYLCASSSFDRGIGTQYFGPGTRLTVL.

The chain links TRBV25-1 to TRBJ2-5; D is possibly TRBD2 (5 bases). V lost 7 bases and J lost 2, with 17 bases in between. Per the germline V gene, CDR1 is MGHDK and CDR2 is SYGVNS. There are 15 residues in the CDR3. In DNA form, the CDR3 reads TGTGCCAGCATGGGAGTTGGTGGTCGTCAAGAGACCCAGTACTTC. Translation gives CASMGVGGRQETQYF.

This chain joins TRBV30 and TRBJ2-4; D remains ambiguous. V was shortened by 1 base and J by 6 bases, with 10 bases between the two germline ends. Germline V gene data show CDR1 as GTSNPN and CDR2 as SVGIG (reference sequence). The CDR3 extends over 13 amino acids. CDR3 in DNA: TGTGCCTGGAGTGCCATTTCAGGAAACATTCAGTACTTC. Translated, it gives CAWSAISGNIQYF.

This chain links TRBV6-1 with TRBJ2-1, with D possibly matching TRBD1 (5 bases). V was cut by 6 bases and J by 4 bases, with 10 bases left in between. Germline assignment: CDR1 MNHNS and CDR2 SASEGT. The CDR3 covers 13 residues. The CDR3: CASRQDTYNEQFF. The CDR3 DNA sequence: TGTGCCAGCAGGCAGGACACTTACAATGAGCAGTTCTTC.

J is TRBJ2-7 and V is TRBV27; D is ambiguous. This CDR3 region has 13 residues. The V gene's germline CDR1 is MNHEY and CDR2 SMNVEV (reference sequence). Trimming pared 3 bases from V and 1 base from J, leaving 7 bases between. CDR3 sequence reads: CASSFPGSYEQYF. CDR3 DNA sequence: TGTGCCAGCAGTTTCCCAGGATCCTACGAGCAGTACTTC.

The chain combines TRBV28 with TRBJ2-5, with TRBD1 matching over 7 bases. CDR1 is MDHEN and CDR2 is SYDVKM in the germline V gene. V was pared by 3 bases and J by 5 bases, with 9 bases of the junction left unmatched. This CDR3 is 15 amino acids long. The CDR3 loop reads CASSFGDRATETQYF. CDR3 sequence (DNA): TGTGCCAGCAGTTTCGGAGACAGGGCTACGGAGACCCAGTACTTC. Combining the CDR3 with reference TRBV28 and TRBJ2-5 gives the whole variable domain DVKVTQSSRYLVKRTGEKVFLECVQDMDHENMFWYRQDPGLGLRLIYFSYDVKMKEKGDIPEGYSVSREKKERFSLILESASTNQTSMYLCASSFGDRATETQYFGPGTRLLVL.

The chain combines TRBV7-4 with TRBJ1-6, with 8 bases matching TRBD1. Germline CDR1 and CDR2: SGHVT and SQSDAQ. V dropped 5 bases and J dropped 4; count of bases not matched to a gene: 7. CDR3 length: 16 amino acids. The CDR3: CASSRRTGTYNSPLHF. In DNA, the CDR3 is TGTGCCAGCAGCCGCCGGACAGGGACTTATAATTCACCCCTCCACTTT.

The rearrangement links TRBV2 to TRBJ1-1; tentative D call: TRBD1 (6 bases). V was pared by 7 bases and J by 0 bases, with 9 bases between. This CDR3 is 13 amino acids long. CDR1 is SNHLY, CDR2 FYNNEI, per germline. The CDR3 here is CASTGHMNTEAFF. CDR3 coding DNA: TGTGCCAGCACGGGACACATGAACACTGAAGCTTTCTTT.

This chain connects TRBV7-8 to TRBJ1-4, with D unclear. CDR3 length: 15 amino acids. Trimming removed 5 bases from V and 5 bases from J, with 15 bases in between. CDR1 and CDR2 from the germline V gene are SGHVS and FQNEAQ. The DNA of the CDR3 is TGTGCCAGCAGCCCGTTGAGGGCCCGAAATGAAAAACTGTTTTTT. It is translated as CASSPLRARNEKLFF.

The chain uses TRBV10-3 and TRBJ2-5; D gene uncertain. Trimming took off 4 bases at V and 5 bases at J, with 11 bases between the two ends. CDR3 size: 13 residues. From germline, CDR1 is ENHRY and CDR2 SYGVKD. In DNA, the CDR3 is TGTGCCATCAGTGGCTCAAGCGAGGAGACCCAGTACTTC. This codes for CAISGSSEETQYF.

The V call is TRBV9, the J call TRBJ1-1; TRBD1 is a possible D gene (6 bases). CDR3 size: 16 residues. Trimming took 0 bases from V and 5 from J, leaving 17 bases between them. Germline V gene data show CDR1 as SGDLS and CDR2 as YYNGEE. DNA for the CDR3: TGTGCCAGCAGCGTAGTATTATCACAGGGATGGACTGAAGCTTTCTTT. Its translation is CASSVVLSQGWTEAFF.

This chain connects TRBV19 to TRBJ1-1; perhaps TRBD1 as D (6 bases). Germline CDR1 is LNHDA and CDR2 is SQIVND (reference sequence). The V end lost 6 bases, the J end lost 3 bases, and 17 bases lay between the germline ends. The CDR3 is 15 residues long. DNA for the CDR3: TGTGCCAGTAGGAGGATCCGGGACACCCACACTGAAGCTTTCTTT. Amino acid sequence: CASRRIRDTHTEAFF.

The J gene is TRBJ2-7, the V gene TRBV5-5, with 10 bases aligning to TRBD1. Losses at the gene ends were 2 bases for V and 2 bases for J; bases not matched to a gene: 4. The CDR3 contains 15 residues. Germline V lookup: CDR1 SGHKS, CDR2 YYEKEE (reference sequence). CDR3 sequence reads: CASSFGTGVPYEQYF. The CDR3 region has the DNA TGTGCCAGCAGCTTCGGGACAGGGGTTCCCTACGAGCAGTACTTC.

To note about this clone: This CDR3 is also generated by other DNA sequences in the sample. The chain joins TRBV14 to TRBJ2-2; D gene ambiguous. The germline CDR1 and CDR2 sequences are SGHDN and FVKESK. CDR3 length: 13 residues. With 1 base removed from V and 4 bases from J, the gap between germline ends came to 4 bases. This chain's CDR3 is CASSQASTGELFF. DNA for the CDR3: TGTGCCAGCAGCCAAGCCAGCACCGGGGAGCTGTTTTTT.

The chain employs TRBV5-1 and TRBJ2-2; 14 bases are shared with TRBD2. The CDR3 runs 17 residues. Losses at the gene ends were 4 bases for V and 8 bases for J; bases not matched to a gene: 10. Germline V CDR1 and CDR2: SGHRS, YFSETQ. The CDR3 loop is CASSAGLAGVLGGELFF. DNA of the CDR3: TGCGCCAGCAGCGCGGGACTAGCGGGAGTACTCGGTGGGGAGCTGTTTTTT.

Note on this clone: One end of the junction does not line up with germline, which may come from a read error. CDR3 sequence (DNA): TGTTCCAGCAGCCCGGACAGGGGGTATGGCTACACCTTC. It specifies CSSSPDRGYGYTF. J is TRBJ1-2 and V is TRBV7-9; 10 bases match TRBD1. The germline gives CDR1 SEHNR, CDR2 FQNEAQ (reference sequence). The CDR3 spans 13 residues.

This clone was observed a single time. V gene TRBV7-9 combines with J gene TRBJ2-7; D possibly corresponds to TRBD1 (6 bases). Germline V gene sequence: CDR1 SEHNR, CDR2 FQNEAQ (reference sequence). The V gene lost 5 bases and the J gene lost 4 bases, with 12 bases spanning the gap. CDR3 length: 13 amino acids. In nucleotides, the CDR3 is TGTGCCAGCAGCGAATCACAGGGATACGAGCAGTACTTC. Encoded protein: CASSESQGYEQYF.

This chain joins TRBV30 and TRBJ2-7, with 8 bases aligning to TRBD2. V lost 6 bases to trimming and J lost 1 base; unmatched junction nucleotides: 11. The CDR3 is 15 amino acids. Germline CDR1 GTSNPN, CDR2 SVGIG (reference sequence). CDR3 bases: TGTGCCTGCGCGAGTAGCGGGAAGGGGTCCTACGAGCAGTACTTC. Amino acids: CACASSGKGSYEQYF.

CDR3 amino acids: CASSLRAGEADTQYF. As DNA, the CDR3 is TGTGCCAGCAGCTTAAGAGCGGGAGAGGCAGATACGCAGTATTTT. The V call is TRBV7-3, the J call TRBJ2-3; 8 bases align to TRBD2. Trimming cost V 1 base and J 4 bases; bases outside gene matches: 4. Germline CDR1 reads SGHTA; CDR2 reads FQGTGA. This CDR3 region has 15 residues.

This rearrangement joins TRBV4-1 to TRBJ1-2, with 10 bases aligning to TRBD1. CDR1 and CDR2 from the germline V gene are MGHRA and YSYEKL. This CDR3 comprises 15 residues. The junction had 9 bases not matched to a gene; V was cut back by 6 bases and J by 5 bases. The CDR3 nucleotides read TGCGCCAGCAGTACTCCCCCGGGACAGGGGTATGGCTACACCTTC. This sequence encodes CASSTPPGQGYGYTF.

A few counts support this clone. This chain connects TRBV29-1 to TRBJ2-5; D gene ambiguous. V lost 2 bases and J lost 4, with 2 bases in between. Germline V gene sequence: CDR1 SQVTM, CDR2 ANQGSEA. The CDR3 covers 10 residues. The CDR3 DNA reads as TGCAGCGTTGAACGAGAGACCCAGTACTTC. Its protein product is CSVERETQYF.